This paragraph reports one T cell receptor (beta chain). The antigen it recognizes is unknown. There are no base qualities to consult, and no much larger clone falls within one base. The data are from a study of shared clonotypes between healthy human individuals (dated by TCRdb to between 2020 and 2021). For the study in its entirety: Three men and a couple of women, aged 18 to 49 years, made up the cohort. Per donor, three plates each were used for CD4 naive and CD4 memory, two for CD8 naive, and one for CD8 memory. To estimate repertoire size and how much clonotypes are shared between individuals, the study performed deep sequencing of blood TCR repertoires from 4 to 6 healthy adults. To increase sequencing depth and limit assay-specific biases, different laboratories used diverse techniques to prepare libraries and sequence TCR repertoires. Leukapheresis yielded between about 0.9 and 10 billion PBMCs per donor.

TCR CDR3 regions were amplified from genomic DNA by multiplex PCR using the deep immunoSEQ assay. Extracted genomic DNA from each cell subset was distributed evenly across all wells of several immunoSEQ 96-well plates, and each plate was treated as a replicate. For sorted subsets, around 200 ng genomic DNA, equal to about 30,000 T cell genomes, was loaded into each replicate PCR. Purified libraries were quantified with a Qubit 3.0 fluorometer, sized on a Bioanalyzer 2100, and re-quantified with the KAPA Library Quantification kit. Every immunoSEQ 96-well plate was sequenced on a separate single-read 150-cycle Illumina NextSeq 550 flow cell. The source study handled its data this way. The immunoSEQ output contained only junctional sequences without quality scores, so filtering could not match that applied to full-length reads. Sequences were annotated with PyIR, a Python wrapper for IgBLAST v1.9, using IMGT germline references to assign V/J genes and CDR3. Reads were removed for weak V/J assignments (E-value above 1e-6), missing CDR3, stop codons, out-of-frame junctions, or ambiguous translated residues. A V3J clonotype was defined by an identical inferred V gene, J gene, and CDR3 amino acid sequence. Percentage overlap between repertoires was computed as shared unique clonotypes divided by the size of the smaller repertoire. RTK rarefaction, the Chao1 estimator, and Recon v2.1 estimates of unobserved clonotypes were used to assess repertoire richness. For all TCRbeta clonotypes obtained by the gDNA method from a few donors, generation probabilities were computed with OLGA. The table comes from immuneACCESS by way of TCRdb, which keeps in-frame sequences with V and J called. Part of the clones is missing from these tables; in studies checked, under half for an unresolved V gene and the rest for unknown reasons. V, J and clone size are taken as reported in that table, and D and trimming were inferred from the DNA itself. This sample gives around 180,000 clones in total; approximately 95% of them show up just once. Jointly, the top ten make up 0.065% to 0.07% of the sample.

The donors were healthy, HIV-negative adults with no recently reported acute infections or vaccinations. Every donor was a Caucasian adult living in Nashville, Tennessee, USA. CD4+ T cells were enriched by magnetic negative selection, after which naive cells were positively selected on CD45RA and the negative fraction was taken as the memory subset. Blood was collected by leukapheresis, and PBMCs were isolated by Ficoll-Histopaque density gradient centrifugation and then cryopreserved in liquid nitrogen vapor phase. Analytical flow cytometry was used to check the purity and quantity of each magnetically sorted T cell population. From each sorted fraction, genomic DNA was isolated and quantified by UV absorbance on a Nanodrop 2000c. From its cysteine to its phenylalanine, the CDR3 spans 13 amino acids. The read is trimmed to its CDR3 DNA, 39 bases read in frame from base 1. V lost 1 base and J lost 5 bases; the stretch between them is 8 bases long. From a lookup of the germline V gene (reference sequence), CDR1 and CDR2 are LNHNV and YYDKDF.

Beyond this particular receptor, the publication reports: Estimated clonotype richness was generally larger for naive than for memory subsets. The small number of donors limited the genetic and exposure-history diversity represented. Around 5.4% of naive CD4, around 3.5% of naive CD8, about 2.5% of memory CD4, and 0.35% to 0.5% of memory CD8 clonotypes were shared across a few donors. Rarefaction of sorted-subset datasets indicated incomplete sequencing despite the large sequencing depth. Sampling was restricted to blood, and TCR repertoires in tissue are likely to differ from TCR repertoires in blood. Compared with non-shared clonotypes, clonotypes shared by all four sorted-subset donors had higher generation probabilities. Pairwise subsampling led to the expectation that sequencing depth would affect the degree of clonotype sharing among donors.

The sequence was obtained from a woman in her 30s in good health. The sample consisted of naive CD4+ T cells sorted from blood. The sample's cell subset or site label, decoded: CD45RA+ positively selected. Rearrangement joined TRBV15 to TRBJ1-2; the D gene cannot be named for sure. The DNA is as follows: TGTGCCACCAGCAGAGGTAACAGTTATGGCTACACCTTC. It encodes CATSRGNSYGYTF.